A single sample gave rise to the 21 T cell receptor beta chains below, sequenced in a study of graft-versus-host responses after intestinal transplantation. Graft tissue processing released intraepithelial and lamina propria lymphocytes. Data came from immunoSEQ multiplex PCR; TCRdb stores just in-frame clones and leaves some out. This sample has several thousand clones, with around 80% found just once. The sample consisted of ileum tissue, taken roughly 230 days after intestinal transplant. These receptors all stem from a human patient who received an intestinal transplant, so some T cells may come from the graft donor.

This clone was counted only a few times. This chain uses TRBV30 with TRBJ2-7, with 7 bases identical to TRBD1. Trimming removed 5 bases from V and 3 bases from J; junction bases left unmatched: 16. Germline assignment: CDR1 GTSNPN and CDR2 SVGIG (reference sequence). CDR3 length: 16 amino acids. The CDR3 nucleotides are TGTGCCTGGGCTGGGACAGATCATCTGTGGGTCTACGAGCAGTACTTC. Encoded protein: CAWAGTDHLWVYEQYF.

The chain couples TRBV6-5 to TRBJ2-7, with 7 bases fitting TRBD1. The CDR3 is 13 residues long. The V gene's germline CDR1 is MNHEY and CDR2 SVGAGI. Losses at the gene ends were 8 bases for V and 2 bases for J; bases not matched to a gene: 6. The CDR3 DNA is TGTGCCAGCGCCAACAGGGGCCCCTACGAGCAGTACTTC. Translated: CASANRGPYEQYF.

The chain is built from TRBV28 and TRBJ2-1; 9 bases line up with TRBD1. J lost 8 bases, V lost 3 bases, and 11 bases had no gene match. There are 16 residues in the CDR3. From germline, CDR1 is MDHEN and CDR2 SYDVKM. The CDR3 DNA is TGTGCCAGCAGTTTGAGCAGGGACAGGGTAGTAGATGAGCAGTTCTTC. This gives the protein CASSLSRDRVVDEQFF.

In nucleotides, the CDR3 is TGTGCCAGCAGTTTATCCGGGGTCCCCTACGAGCAGTACTTC. This translates into CASSLSGVPYEQYF. The genes are TRBV28 and TRBJ2-7, with D tentatively TRBD2 (5 bases). Trimming removed 1 base at V and 2 bases at J, with 9 bases between. The CDR3 runs 14 residues. CDR1 is MDHEN and CDR2 is SYDVKM in the germline V gene.

The chain employs TRBV28 and TRBJ2-1; TRBD2 matches at 8 bases. Per the germline V gene, CDR1 is MDHEN and CDR2 is SYDVKM. There are 14 residues in the CDR3. V shed 7 bases, J shed 3 bases, and the junction held 5 bases outside the gene matches. Written as DNA, the CDR3 is TGTGCCAGCACCCGGGGGGGGAACTACAATGAGCAGTTCTTC. It yields the protein CASTRGGNYNEQFF.

The rearrangement links TRBV7-3 to TRBJ1-6; D remains unclear. Germline lookup yields CDR1 SGHTA and CDR2 FQGTGA. The CDR3 is 13 amino acids. Deletions cut 4 bases from V and 7 bases from J, with 8 bases between. CDR3: CASSSAQNSPLHF. The CDR3 nucleotides read TGTGCCAGCAGCTCCGCACAGAATTCACCCCTCCACTTT.

The V and J genes are TRBV6-5 and TRBJ1-1; D not resolved. The ends were cut back, 4 bases at V and 2 bases at J, with 14 bases in the middle. The CDR3 consists of 15 residues. Looked up from germline, CDR1 is MNHEY and CDR2 is SVGAGI. The CDR3 here is CASSWRVWGNTEAFF. DNA of the CDR3: TGTGCCAGCAGTTGGAGGGTCTGGGGAAACACTGAAGCTTTCTTT.

V usage is TRBV27 and J usage is TRBJ2-7, with 7 bases identical to TRBD1. The CDR3 runs 12 residues. Germline CDR1 reads MNHEY; CDR2 reads SMNVEV (reference sequence). Trimming took 6 bases from V and 6 from J; bases not matched to a gene: 5. The DNA of the CDR3 is TGTGCCAGCAGCCTCACAGGGGCCGAGCAGTACTTC. Translation gives CASSLTGAEQYF.

This clone was picked up a small number of times. The chain joins TRBV7-2 to TRBJ2-7; possible D gene TRBD2, 6 bases. The germline V gene has CDR1 SGHTA and CDR2 FQGNSA. The CDR3 spans 12 residues. V was shortened by 4 bases and J by 7 bases, with 11 bases between the two germline ends. CDR3 protein: CASSSSRGEQYF. In nucleotides, the CDR3 is TGTGCCAGCAGCTCCAGCCGGGGGGAGCAGTACTTC.

This rearrangement joins TRBV19 to TRBJ2-7, with D perhaps TRBD2 (6 bases). V lost 3 bases to trimming and J lost 4 bases, with 10 bases between them. The CDR3 has 13 amino acids. CDR1 and CDR2 from the germline V gene are LNHDA and SQIVND (reference sequence). The CDR3 DNA is TGTGCCAGTAGTATGGCGGGGAGGTACGAGCAGTACTTC. Its protein is CASSMAGRYEQYF. The whole variable domain, remainder taken from reference TRBV19 and TRBJ2-7, is DGGITQSPKYLFRKEGQNVTLSCEQNLNHDAMYWYRQDPGQGLRLIYYSQIVNDFQKGDIAEGYSVSREKKESFPLTVTSAQKNPTAFYLCASSMAGRYEQYFGPGTRLTVT.

The V gene is TRBV6-5, the J gene TRBJ2-5, with TRBD2 identical over 11 bases. Germline V lookup: CDR1 MNHEY, CDR2 SVGAGI. The CDR3 runs 15 residues. The V segment lost 6 bases and the J segment 5 bases; nucleotides outside the gene matches: 8. The chain's CDR3 is CASRRLAGGLETQYF. The CDR3 DNA reads TGTGCCAGCAGGCGTCTAGCGGGGGGTCTGGAGACCCAGTACTTC.

The chain carries TRBV5-4 and TRBJ2-5; TRBD2 aligns across 7 bases. Unmatched junction bases numbered 8, after V lost 2 bases and J lost 7 bases. Germline CDR1 and CDR2: SGHNT and YYREEE (reference sequence). This CDR3 is 14 amino acids long. CDR3 in amino acids: CASSLPTSQGTQYF. DNA for the CDR3: TGTGCCAGCAGCTTACCGACTAGCCAGGGGACCCAGTACTTC.

This clone was counted a few times. The rearrangement links TRBV7-8 to TRBJ2-7, with D possibly matching TRBD2 (6 bases). V was clipped by 3 bases and J by 3 bases, with 9 bases between them. The CDR3 contains 13 residues. The V gene's germline CDR1 is SGHVS and CDR2 FQNEAQ. CDR3 amino acids: CASSLEGIYEQYF. The CDR3 nucleotides are TGTGCCAGCAGCTTGGAGGGGATCTACGAGCAGTACTTC.

The V call is TRBV2, the J call TRBJ2-7, with 11 positions matching TRBD2. The CDR3 runs to 15 residues. After removal of 5 bases from V and 1 base from J, the junction contained 4 bases not matched to a gene. Germline lookup yields CDR1 SNHLY and CDR2 FYNNEI. The DNA of the CDR3 is TGTGCCAGCAGTAGTAGCGGGGGGGGTTCCTACGAGCAGTACTTC. It is translated as CASSSSGGGSYEQYF.

The V gene is TRBV5-1, the J gene TRBJ1-1, with D tentatively TRBD1 (6 bases). V lost 3 bases and J 2 bases, leaving 14 bases between the germline ends. Germline values: CDR1 SGHRS, CDR2 YFSETQ. The CDR3 consists of 15 residues. CDR3 protein: CASSWTGTPNTEAFF. The CDR3 bases are TGCGCCAGCAGCTGGACCGGGACACCTAACACTGAAGCTTTCTTT.

CDR3 region: CAISESMPGHNEKLFF. DNA for the CDR3: TGTGCCATCAGTGAGTCGATGCCGGGACATAATGAAAAACTGTTTTTT. The rearrangement links TRBV10-3 to TRBJ1-4; TRBD1 might be the D (6 bases). The CDR3 totals 16 residues. Germline CDR1 reads ENHRY; CDR2 reads SYGVKD. Trimming cost V 0 bases and J 4 bases, with 12 bases left between them.

The CDR3 coding sequence is TGTGCCAGCAGCTTATCATCCTGGACAGGGAAAGCTAACTATGGCTACACCTTC. It codes for CASSLSSWTGKANYGYTF. This chain uses TRBV13 with TRBJ1-2, with TRBD1 matching over 8 bases. V shed 2 bases, J shed 0 bases, and the junction held 11 bases outside the gene matches. The CDR3 sequence is 18 residues long. The V gene's germline CDR1 is PRHDT and CDR2 FYEKMQ (reference sequence).

This clone was detected only a few times. This chain uses TRBV28 with TRBJ2-3, with 8 bases identical to TRBD2. V dropped 2 bases and J dropped 3; count of bases not matched to a gene: 1. The germline V gene has CDR1 MDHEN and CDR2 SYDVKM. This CDR3 has 14 residues. CDR3 sequence: CASSLSGRTDTQYF. For the CDR3, the DNA is TGTGCCAGCAGTTTAAGCGGGAGAACAGATACGCAGTATTTT.

The chain joins TRBV15 to TRBJ1-4, with D possibly TRBD1 on 5 matching bases. The CDR3 is 15 residues long. Germline CDR1 LNHNV, CDR2 YYDKDF (reference sequence). Trimming left V 0 bases short and J 7 bases short, with 12 bases between. CDR3 nucleotide sequence: TGTGCCACCAGCAGAGATAAGGGGTCCGGTGAAAAACTGTTTTTT. Translating gives CATSRDKGSGEKLFF. The complete variable domain, with remaining parts taken from reference TRBV15 and TRBJ1-4, reads DAMVIQNPRYQVTQFGKPVTLSCSQTLNHNVMYWYQQKSSQAPKLLFHYYDKDFNNEADTPDNFQSRRPNTSFCFLDIRSPGLGDTAMYLCATSRDKGSGEKLFFGSGTQLSVL.

The rearrangement joins TRBV5-5 to TRBJ2-7, with 7 bases matching TRBD2. J was trimmed by 6 bases and V by 0 bases; bases with no gene match: 0. The germline gives CDR1 SGHKS, CDR2 YYEKEE (reference sequence). The CDR3 contains 12 residues. In DNA form, the CDR3 reads TGTGCCAGCAGCTTGGCGGGGGGCGAGCAGTACTTC. Translation gives CASSLAGGEQYF.

The CDR3 loop is CASSLAGGYGYTF. CDR3 nucleotide sequence: TGTGCCAGCAGCTTAGCCGGGGGCTATGGCTACACCTTC. The V call is TRBV7-8, the J call TRBJ1-2; D might be TRBD1 (5 bases). The germline V and J ends were trimmed by 0 bases and 4 bases, with 6 bases remaining between them. The CDR3 contains 13 residues. Germline-derived CDR1 and CDR2 are SGHVS and FQNEAQ. The whole variable domain, filled in from reference TRBV7-8 and TRBJ1-2, reads GAGVSQSPRYKVAKRGQDVALRCDPISGHVSLFWYQQALGQGPEFLTYFQNEAQLDKSGLPSDRFFAERPEGSVSTLKIQRTQQEDSAVYLCASSLAGGYGYTFGSGTRLTVV.